The T cell receptor (beta chain) under discussion was sequenced for a study of blood T cell repertoires in COVID-19. Per the study methods: Amplified reference gene primers provided the basis for estimating nucleated cell counts. Clones were sequenced by immunoSEQ multiplex PCR, and TCRdb holds only the in-frame ones, with some missing. The DNA was the basis for D and trimming; V, J and clone size are from that table. The data contain 95,000 to 150,000 clones, just under 90% of them singletons. What was sequenced was peripheral blood. The clonotype comes from a woman between 50 and 59 years old with acute or convalescent COVID-19.

This CDR3 is CASSFLLLGGGQFF. For the CDR3, the DNA is TGTGCCAGCAGCTTTTTACTCTTGGGGGGAGGGCAGTTCTTC. V usage is TRBV7-2 and J usage is TRBJ2-1, with a weak D call TRBD2 (6 bases). The CDR3 sequence is 14 residues long. Germline CDR1 is SGHTA and CDR2 is FQGNSA. V lost 3 bases and J 12 bases, leaving 18 bases between the germline ends.